Presented here are 12 T cell receptor beta chains from one specimen sequenced in a study of tumor-infiltrating lymphocytes in primary liver carcinoma. TCR beta cDNA was made from approximately 500 ng total RNA with a constant-region primer. Three rounds of nested multiplex PCR with slightly modified ARM-PCR produced TCR beta libraries. Use of TRBV1-TRBV30 forward primers with a C-beta reverse primer characterized the first two PCR rounds, which lasted about 10 cycles each. One entry per CDR3 protein, called by TCRdb with MiXCR from the multiplex PCR reads. This table has 150,000 to 200,000 distinct CDR3 sequences, over 80% appearing once. DNA and RNA were both co-extracted from about 19-30 mg of bulk tissue that had not been sorted. Source material: tumor tissue from primary liver carcinoma. All receptors derive from a man in his forties with primary liver carcinoma and hepatitis B virus infection.

This clonotype was recorded only once. Compared with germline, one end of the junction differs, possibly owing to a read error. J is TRBJ1-4 and V is TRBV5-1; D remains unclear. Germline CDR1 reads SGHRS; CDR2 reads YFSETQ. The CDR3 sequence is 15 residues long. CDR3 sequence (DNA): TGCGCCAGCACCTTGGATGGCCGACCGAACGAAAAACTGTTTTTT. Amino acid sequence: CASTLDGRPNEKLFF.

Remarks on this clonotype: Since a much larger clone is just one base distant, this may be a read error. The chain employs TRBV5-1 and TRBJ2-1; 7 nucleotides agree with TRBD2. From germline, CDR1 is SGHRS and CDR2 YFSETQ. CDR3 length equals 15 residues. In DNA, the CDR3 is TGCGCCAACAGCTTGGAAGGGACTAACTACAATGAGCAGTTCTTC. Its protein is CANSLEGTNYNEQFF.

With respect to this clonotype: The limits of the CDR3 on the DNA are not certain, so only TCRdb's listed CDR3 is given. This chain joins TRBV6-6 and TRBJ2-5; the D call of TRBD2 is as the table states it, not checked on the DNA. Germline CDR1 is MNHNY and CDR2 is SVGAGI (reference sequence). A total of 15 residues make up the CDR3, ends included. CDR3: CVSSYACSGQKTQYF.

In the case of this clonotype: Germline and junction disagree at one end, which may indicate a read error. The genes are TRBV6-5 and TRBJ2-1, with D maybe TRBD2 (6 bases). The CDR3 spans 17 residues. Germline-derived CDR1 and CDR2 are MNHEY and SVGAGI. In DNA form, the CDR3 reads TGTGCCAACAGTTACTCCGCGGGGTGGGTGTCCTACAATGAGCAGCTCTTC. Protein product: CANSYSAGWVSYNEQLF.

This clonotype was seen only a few times. The chain is built from TRBV18 and TRBJ2-2; 9 bases line up with TRBD2. The CDR3 is made up of 18 amino acids. With 3 bases clipped from V and 0 bases from J, the junction kept 8 bases outside the gene matches. Germline CDR1 KGHSH, CDR2 LQKENI. The CDR3 reads CASSPRQAGGPNTGELFF. CDR3 nucleotides: TGTGCCAGCTCACCTAGACAAGCGGGAGGACCGAACACCGGGGAGCTGTTTTTT.

This clonotype was counted once. A read error may account for a junction end that differs from germline. The chain carries TRBV11-2 and TRBJ2-3, with TRBD2 matching 7 bases. Per germline, CDR1 SGHAT and CDR2 FQNNGV. CDR3 length: 17 residues. CDR3 amino acids: CAISLDPGETSIDTQYF. The CDR3 region has the DNA TGTGCCATAAGCTTAGATCCGGGGGAGACTAGCATAGATACGCAGTATTTT.

Worth noting for this clonotype: One end of the junction does not line up with germline, which may come from a read error. The V call is TRBV6-5, the J call TRBJ2-3; the match to TRBD2 covers 12 bases. The CDR3 has 15 amino acids. Germline V gene data show CDR1 as MNHEY and CDR2 as SVGAGI. CDR3 sequence reads: CDSNPGLAGTDTQCF. For the CDR3, the DNA is TGTGACAGCAACCCAGGACTAGCGGGAACAGATACGCAGTGCTTT.

About this clonotype: A junction end diverges from the germline sequence, so it may reflect a read error. This rearrangement joins TRBV29-1 to TRBJ2-2; the D gene is possibly TRBD1 (6 bases). This CDR3 has 12 amino acids. CDR1 and CDR2 (germline): SQVTM, ANQGSEA. The DNA for the CDR3 is TGCAGAGGTACCCAGGGGTCCAGGGAGATGTTTTTT. This codes for CRGTQGSREMFF.

This chain connects TRBV4-1 to TRBJ2-7; the D gene is possibly TRBD2 (6 bases). CDR3 length: 15 residues. Between the trimmed V and J ends, which lost 1 base and 12 bases, there was a span of 22 bases. The germline V gene encodes CDR1 MGHRA and CDR2 YSYEKL. The CDR3 nucleotides read TGCGCCAGCAGCCAAGCTAAGGCACTAGCCATGGCGCGGTACTTC. Translated, it gives CASSQAKALAMARYF.

In the case of this clonotype: Relative to the germline gene, one junction end is altered; a read error may explain this. J is TRBJ2-7 and V is TRBV12-3 or TRBV12-4; no firm D call. This CDR3 region has 12 residues. The CDR3 DNA is TGTGGCAGCAGTTTCGCAAGGCTCGAGCAGTACTTC. Its protein product is CGSSFARLEQYF.

Regarding this clonotype: At one boundary the junction diverges from the germline segment, which might be a read error. The chain combines TRBV11-2 with TRBJ2-7; D is unresolved. There are 14 residues in the CDR3. CDR1 is SGHAT, CDR2 FQNNGV, per germline. The CDR3 spells CASTLDGVTYEQYF. The CDR3 DNA is TGTGCCAGCACCTTAGATGGAGTTACCTACGAGCAGTACTTT.

About this clonotype itself: A read error may explain this, as a much larger clone is one base away. The CDR3 end shows no conserved phenylalanine or tryptophan, and so a read error is likely. V usage is TRBV9 and J usage is TRBJ2-5; TRBD2 matches 7 bases. V gave up 6 bases and J gave up 1 base; unmatched junction bases: 9. Germline CDR1 and CDR2: SGDLS and YYNGEE. The CDR3 runs 15 residues. Here the CDR3 reads CASTSSWGGQETQYL. Written as DNA, the CDR3 is TGTGCCAGCACCAGTAGTTGGGGGGGCCAAGAGACCCAGTACCTC.